These 3 T cell receptor beta chains share one sample of origin, sequenced in a study of control samples from healthy donors and cancer patients. TCRdb keeps only in-frame clones here, not all; method: immunoSEQ multiplex PCR. The sample carries 110,000 to 150,000 clones, 85% to 95% recorded once. Sample: blood. All receptors come from a man between 35 and 55 years old in good health.

The chain couples TRBV13 to TRBJ2-1, with 12 bases identical to TRBD2. Germline V lookup: CDR1 PRHDT, CDR2 FYEKMQ (reference sequence). The length of the CDR3 is 13 residues. V shed 5 bases, J shed 10 bases, and the junction held 3 bases outside the gene matches. DNA of the CDR3: TGTGCCAGCAGCCGTGGGACTAGCGGGGAGCAGTTCTTC. Amino acids: CASSRGTSGEQFF.

J is TRBJ1-3 and V is TRBV25-1; possibly TRBD1 for D (5 bases). The CDR3 has 16 residues. CDR1 and CDR2 from the germline V gene are MGHDK and SYGVNS. Trimming took 1 base from V and 4 from J, leaving 14 bases between them. CDR3: CASSELKGRGGNTIYF. CDR3 bases: TGTGCCAGCAGTGAATTGAAGGGGCGAGGGGGAAACACCATATATTTT.

The chain has TRBV3-1 (or the pseudogene TRBV3-2) and TRBJ1-2, with a tentative D call TRBD1 (6 bases). Trimming pared 3 bases from V and 2 bases from J, leaving 16 bases between. The CDR3 is 16 amino acids. Germline V CDR1 and CDR2: LGHDT, YNNKEL (reference sequence). Here the CDR3 reads CASSHASGTRNYGYTF. DNA for the CDR3: TGTGCCAGCAGCCATGCCTCCGGGACACGGAACTATGGCTACACCTTC.